These 17 T cell receptor beta chains came from one sample sequenced in a study of blood T cells in healthy people across ages (dated by TCRdb to between 2015 and 2017). The library was prepared using 5' RACE. The reads were generated on an Illumina HiSeq 2500. A second PCR of 7 to 11 cycles was run with a J-beta primer mix and a sample-barcoded 5' primer. Clones were called with MiXCR by TCRdb after fastp trimmed the public reads at Q25, and only in-frame beta chains were retained. Duplicate CDR3 protein sequences are folded into a single record with the most common DNA and genes. This sample has about 690,000 distinct CDR3 sequences in its table, and roughly 43% of those were observed once. The ten largest clones add up to about 30% of the sample. The sample taken for sequencing was blood. These receptors all stem from an older man in good health.

This rearrangement joins TRBV7-3 to TRBJ2-3; D may correspond to TRBD1 or TRBD2 (5 bases each). Trimming pared 2 bases from V and 6 bases from J, leaving 12 bases between. Germline V CDR1 and CDR2: SGHTA, FQGTGA. CDR3 length equals 14 residues. CDR3 DNA sequence: TGTGCCAGCAGCTTATACGCAGGGACCGATACGCAGTATTTT. Its protein product is CASSLYAGTDTQYF. The entire variable domain, with the rest obtained from reference TRBV7-3 and TRBJ2-3, is as follows: GAGVSQTPSNKVTEKGKYVELRCDPISGHTALYWYRQSLGQGPEFLIYFQGTGAADDSGLPNDRFFAVRPEGSVSTLKIQRTERGDSAVYLCASSLYAGTDTQYFGPGTRLTVL.

DNA of the CDR3: TGTGCCAGCAGTTACGGTCACCACCTTAACTATGGCTACACCTTC. It codes for CASSYGHHLNYGYTF. The chain uses TRBV6-5 and TRBJ1-2, with unresolved D. CDR1 is MNHEY, CDR2 SVGAGI, per germline. V lost 2 bases and J lost 1, with 11 bases in between. CDR3 size: 15 residues.

This chain connects TRBV12-3 or TRBV12-4 to TRBJ1-2, with D uncertain. The CDR3 extends over 15 amino acids. The germline V and J ends were trimmed by 6 bases and 6 bases, with 20 bases remaining between them. CDR3 sequence: CASRSLTGSPHGYTF. DNA for the CDR3: TGTGCCAGCAGATCACTGACGGGCAGTCCTCATGGCTACACCTTC.

As concerns this clonotype: Since a much larger clone is just one base distant, this may be a read error. The chain couples TRBV29-1 to TRBJ1-2; 8 bases are a match to TRBD1. The germline gives CDR1 SQVTM, CDR2 ANQGSEA. CDR3 length: 13 amino acids. The junction had 10 bases not matched to a gene; V was cut back by 3 bases and J by 10 bases. The CDR3 loop reads CSVDPGTGRDYTF. DNA of the CDR3: TGCAGCGTTGATCCTGGGACAGGACGCGACTACACCTTC.

This rearrangement joins TRBV20-1 to TRBJ2-5, with a tentative D call TRBD2 (6 bases). The germline CDR1 and CDR2 sequences are DFQATT and SNEGSKA (reference sequence). The V end was cut by 3 bases, the J end by 5 bases, with 16 bases between. The CDR3 is made up of 14 amino acids. The DNA of the CDR3 is TGCAGTGCTAGGTCGACTAGTCCTCGGGAGACCCAGTACTTC. Encoded protein: CSARSTSPRETQYF.

The rearrangement joins TRBV29-1 to TRBJ2-4; D is uncertain. The CDR3 is made up of 12 amino acids. V was pared by 4 bases and J by 11 bases, with 15 bases between. Germline V gene data show CDR1 as SQVTM and CDR2 as ANQGSEA. CDR3 in DNA: TGCAGCGTTGTTGAAGCAGAAACCGTTCAGTACTTC. Protein: CSVVEAETVQYF.

V gene TRBV5-4 combines with J gene TRBJ2-1; 12 bases are shared with TRBD2. Germline V CDR1 and CDR2: SGHNT, YYREEE (reference sequence). V was clipped by 4 bases and J by 7 bases; unmatched bases: 9. CDR3 length: 16 amino acids. Written as DNA, the CDR3 is TGTGCCAGCAGCGAGGGACTAGCGGGCTCTACGAATGAGCAGTTCTTC. Its protein product is CASSEGLAGSTNEQFF.

Notes on this clonotype: This sequence may be a read error, since a much larger clone differs from it by one base. The chain employs TRBV3-1 and TRBJ1-5, with TRBD1 matching over 7 bases. The CDR3 length is 16 residues. J lost 8 bases, V lost 4 bases, and 14 bases had no gene match. Germline V gives CDR1 LGHDT, CDR2 YNNKEL (reference sequence). CDR3 region: CASSLATGLSGKPQHF. In DNA, the CDR3 is TGTGCCAGCAGCCTAGCGACAGGGCTCTCGGGTAAGCCCCAGCATTTT. The whole variable domain, remainder taken from reference TRBV3-1 and TRBJ1-5, is DTAVSQTPKYLVTQMGNDKSIKCEQNLGHDTMYWYKQDSKKFLKIMFSYNNKELIINETVPNRFSPKSPDKAHLNLHINSLELGDSAVYFCASSLATGLSGKPQHFGDGTRLSIL.

The chain carries TRBV20-1 and TRBJ1-2, with 7 bases aligning to TRBD1. CDR3 length equals 14 residues. The trim removed 0 bases at V and 7 bases at J, leaving 8 bases unmatched. CDR1 and CDR2 (germline): DFQATT, SNEGSKA (reference sequence). CDR3 coding DNA: TGCAGTGCTAGAGATGCGACAGGGTTTACTGGCTACACCTTC. As protein: CSARDATGFTGYTF.

The rearrangement links TRBV24-1 to TRBJ2-3, with D possibly called TRBD1 or TRBD2 (5 bases each). The germline V and J ends were trimmed by 5 bases and 5 bases, with 25 bases remaining between them. The CDR3 is 18 amino acids. Germline V CDR1 and CDR2: KGHDR, SFDVKD. For the CDR3, the DNA is TGTGCCACCAGTGCCGCTCGAAGAAGGGGAACTGGAGGAGATACGCAGTATTTT. Translation: CATSAARRRGTGGDTQYF.

The V gene is TRBV27, the J gene TRBJ2-5, with 11 bases that match TRBD2. Unmatched junction bases numbered 6, after V lost 5 bases and J lost 4 bases. Germline-derived CDR1 and CDR2 are MNHEY and SMNVEV (reference sequence). This CDR3 spans 15 amino acids. CDR3 in amino acids: CASSTIAGGRETQYF. In DNA, the CDR3 is TGTGCCAGCAGTACAATAGCGGGGGGGCGAGAGACCCAGTACTTC.

This clonotype was counted a few times. The chain recombines TRBV6-2 or TRBV6-3 with TRBJ2-1, with D uncertain. Trimming stripped 2 bases from V and 8 bases from J, with 13 bases between. The CDR3 is 14 residues long. CDR1 MNHEY and CDR2 SVGEGT come from the germline V gene. CDR3 loop: CASSYVGNVDEQFF. The CDR3 coding sequence is TGTGCCAGCAGTTACGTGGGAAATGTGGATGAGCAGTTCTTC.

The chain has TRBV28 and TRBJ2-1; 12 nucleotides align to TRBD1. This CDR3 has 16 residues. V gave up 5 bases and J gave up 6 bases; unmatched junction bases: 8. Germline CDR1 and CDR2: MDHEN and SYDVKM. The CDR3 here is CASSRGTGGPPNEQFF. In DNA, the CDR3 is TGTGCCAGCAGTAGAGGGACAGGGGGCCCCCCCAATGAGCAGTTCTTC.

In DNA form, the CDR3 reads TGTGCCAGCAGTAGCGGGAGAACGTTATCAACCGAGCAGTACTTC. This codes for CASSSGRTLSTEQYF. The chain is built from TRBV6-6 and TRBJ2-5; TRBD2 agrees at 8 bases. The DNA end is more similar to TRBJ2-7, so the J call may be wrong. The germline CDR1 and CDR2 sequences are MNHNY and SVGAGI (reference sequence). This CDR3 region has 15 residues.

The chain carries TRBV27 and TRBJ1-4; 9 bases match TRBD1. The CDR3 spans 13 residues. Germline V gene lookup returns CDR1 MNHEY and CDR2 SMNVEV (reference sequence). V dropped 6 bases and J dropped 8; count of bases not matched to a gene: 4. The CDR3 DNA is TGTGCCAGCAGAACAGGGGGCGCGGAAAAACTGTTTTTT. Amino acid sequence: CASRTGGAEKLFF.

This clonotype was picked up a small number of times. This rearrangement joins TRBV28 to TRBJ2-4; 7 bases line up with TRBD1. The CDR3 length is 17 residues. CDR1 MDHEN and CDR2 SYDVKM come from the germline V gene. J lost 1 base, V lost 3 bases, and 9 bases had no gene match. This CDR3 reads CASSFGSLTGAKNIQYF. In DNA form, the CDR3 reads TGTGCCAGCAGTTTTGGTTCCTTGACAGGGGCCAAAAACATTCAGTACTTC.

This clonotype has more than one count but fewer than ten. V is TRBV28 and J is TRBJ2-5; D gene ambiguous. The germline V gene has CDR1 MDHEN and CDR2 SYDVKM. The length of the CDR3 is 12 residues. The V and J ends lost 6 bases and 4 bases respectively, with 9 bases between them. This CDR3 reads CASRMGRETQYF. The DNA for the CDR3 is TGTGCCAGCAGGATGGGCCGAGAGACCCAGTACTTC.